The 16 T cell receptor beta chains below all came from one sample that was sequenced in a study of T cell responses to AZD1222 COVID-19 vaccine. Clones were sequenced by immunoSEQ multiplex PCR, and TCRdb holds only the in-frame ones, with some missing. The repertoire has fewer than 200,000 clones, roughly 92% of them found once; the top ten carry about 2.5%. The sample here was peripheral blood, taken on day 0 of AZD1222 vaccination. Receptor source: an adult in good health.

The gene calls are TRBV5-4 and TRBJ2-7; TRBD2 is a possible D gene (6 bases). V dropped 7 bases and J dropped 6 bases, with 23 bases sitting between them. Germline lookup yields CDR1 SGHNT and CDR2 YYREEE (reference sequence). The CDR3 contains 15 residues. This CDR3 is CASGLNSGVQSEQYF. The CDR3 nucleotides are TGTGCCAGCGGACTCAATTCGGGAGTACAGAGCGAGCAGTACTTC.

This sequence joins TRBV24-1 and TRBJ2-1, with D possibly matching TRBD1 (6 bases). V lost 6 bases and J lost 8, with 13 bases in between. The CDR3 runs 13 residues. CDR1 and CDR2 from the germline V gene are KGHDR and SFDVKD. The CDR3 region has the DNA TGTGCCACCAGTCAGGGGTTTAGGGATGAGCAGTTCTTC. Translating it yields CATSQGFRDEQFF.

The chain carries TRBV14 and TRBJ2-1, with 8 bases aligning to TRBD2. The germline V gene has CDR1 SGHDN and CDR2 FVKESK. There are 13 residues in the CDR3. With 7 bases clipped from V and 9 bases from J, the junction kept 8 bases outside the gene matches. The CDR3 reads CASTAGVLGEQFF. For the CDR3, the DNA is TGTGCCAGCACAGCGGGGGTCTTGGGTGAGCAGTTCTTC.

The CDR3 nucleotides are TGTGCCAGCAGCTTCCCCGGGACAGGGGGTATGAATGAGCAGTTCTTC. Residues: CASSFPGTGGMNEQFF. V and J are TRBV11-2 and TRBJ2-1; TRBD1 aligns across 11 bases. This CDR3 contains 16 residues. The germline CDR1 and CDR2 sequences are SGHAT and FQNNGV. Trimming removed 3 bases from V and 7 bases from J; junction bases left unmatched: 8.

The J gene is TRBJ2-7, the V gene TRBV3-1 (or the pseudogene TRBV3-2); a possible D gene is TRBD2 (6 bases). Per germline, CDR1 LGHDT and CDR2 YNNKEL (reference sequence). The CDR3 has 16 amino acids. Trimming stripped 3 bases from V and 2 bases from J, with 17 bases between. The CDR3 is CASSHPGTAGTYEQYF. In DNA form, the CDR3 reads TGTGCCAGCAGCCATCCCGGGACTGCCGGTACCTACGAGCAGTACTTC.

This chain uses TRBV3-1 (or the pseudogene TRBV3-2) with TRBJ2-1, with TRBD2 matching 11 bases. V trimming: 1 base; J trimming: 9 bases; junction bases outside the gene matches: 8. The length of the CDR3 is 16 residues. From germline, CDR1 is LGHDT and CDR2 YNNKEL (reference sequence). The CDR3 reads CASSQGLTSGTSEQFF. The CDR3 bases are TGTGCCAGCAGCCAAGGTTTGACTAGCGGGACTAGTGAGCAGTTCTTC.

The chain is built from TRBV2 and TRBJ2-2, with D perhaps matching TRBD1 (7 bases). The CDR3 runs 14 residues. Germline assignment: CDR1 SNHLY and CDR2 FYNNEI. With 3 bases removed from V and 5 bases from J, the gap between germline ends came to 10 bases. The CDR3 sequence is CASSDRGATGELFF. The CDR3 DNA reads as TGTGCCAGCAGTGACAGGGGGGCAACCGGGGAGCTGTTTTTT.

The chain recombines TRBV18 with TRBJ2-5; D is uncertain. V was pared by 2 bases and J by 5 bases, with 12 bases between. CDR1 and CDR2 from the germline V gene are KGHSH and LQKENI. The CDR3 sequence is 14 residues long. CDR3 sequence reads: CASSPGQLWETQYF. CDR3 DNA sequence: TGTGCCAGCTCACCAGGGCAGCTTTGGGAGACCCAGTACTTC.

This chain uses TRBV9 with TRBJ2-1; weak D call: TRBD1 (6 bases). Germline-derived CDR1 and CDR2 are SGDLS and YYNGEE. Between the trimmed V and J ends, which lost 3 bases and 6 bases, there was a span of 25 bases. The CDR3 sequence is 18 residues long. CDR3 sequence reads: CASSASPSGALGLNEQFF. The DNA for the CDR3 is TGTGCCAGCAGCGCTTCCCCCTCAGGGGCCTTAGGGCTCAATGAGCAGTTCTTC.

The J gene is TRBJ1-1, the V gene TRBV5-1; D is undetermined. Germline values: CDR1 SGHRS, CDR2 YFSETQ. Between the trimmed V and J ends, which lost 3 bases and 7 bases, there was a span of 19 bases. The CDR3 runs to 15 residues. CDR3 in amino acids: CASSSNDARLDEAFF. In DNA form, the CDR3 reads TGCGCCAGCAGCTCGAATGATGCGCGGCTTGATGAAGCTTTCTTT. Using reference TRBV5-1 and TRBJ1-1 for the parts outside the CDR3, the full variable domain is KAGVTQTPRYLIKTRGQQVTLSCSPISGHRSVSWYQQTPGQGLQFLFEYFSETQRNKGNFPGRFSGRQFSNSRSEMNVSTLELGDSALYLCASSSNDARLDEAFFGQGTRLTVV.

The chain recombines TRBV27 with TRBJ1-5; D unresolved. The germline V and J ends were trimmed by 5 bases and 1 base, with 12 bases remaining between them. The CDR3 sequence is 15 residues long. The germline CDR1 and CDR2 sequences are MNHEY and SMNVEV (reference sequence). CDR3 residues: CASSPGYMSNQPQHF. The CDR3 nucleotides read TGTGCCAGCAGTCCAGGCTATATGAGCAATCAGCCCCAGCATTTT.

The genes are TRBV30 and TRBJ2-7; no clear D. CDR3 length equals 13 residues. The germline V and J ends were trimmed by 4 bases and 2 bases, with 12 bases remaining between them. From germline, CDR1 is GTSNPN and CDR2 SVGIG (reference sequence). In nucleotides, the CDR3 is TGTGCCTGGAAGAGAAAGGGTACCTACGAGCAGTACTTC. It encodes CAWKRKGTYEQYF.

The V gene is TRBV7-9, the J gene TRBJ2-1; TRBD2 matches 9 bases. The ends lost 4 bases at V and 4 bases at J; junction bases unmatched: 2. Germline V gene data show CDR1 as SEHNR and CDR2 as FQNEAQ (reference sequence). The CDR3 totals 14 residues. The CDR3 here is CASSSLAGYNEQFF. The DNA for the CDR3 is TGTGCCAGCAGCTCTCTAGCGGGATACAATGAGCAGTTCTTC.

The genes are TRBV29-1 and TRBJ2-7, with D possibly being TRBD1 (6 bases). Trimming removed 4 bases at V and 4 bases at J, with 14 bases between. The germline gives CDR1 SQVTM, CDR2 ANQGSEA. The CDR3 is 13 residues long. The CDR3 DNA reads TGCAGCGTTGGAGGGGGTTCTTTGTACGAGCAGTACTTC. Its translation: CSVGGGSLYEQYF.

This rearrangement joins TRBV5-1 to TRBJ2-7; the match to TRBD2 covers 9 bases. The CDR3 is 16 residues long. V shed 0 bases and J 3 bases; nucleotides not matched to a gene: 7. Germline CDR1 reads SGHRS; CDR2 reads YFSETQ. The CDR3 reads CASSLERGASVYEQYF. The CDR3, as DNA: TGCGCCAGCAGCTTGGAGCGGGGGGCCTCTGTCTACGAGCAGTACTTC.

The rearrangement links TRBV30 to TRBJ2-7, with 9 bases aligning to TRBD2. The CDR3 has 14 amino acids. Germline CDR1 reads GTSNPN; CDR2 reads SVGIG (reference sequence). The junction had 6 bases not matched to a gene; V was cut back by 3 bases and J by 3 bases. CDR3 in DNA: TGTGCCTGGAGGGGTACTAGCGGGTACTACGAGCAGTACTTC. It yields the protein CAWRGTSGYYEQYF.